Reported below is one T cell receptor beta chain. Antigen unknown. CDR1 LNHNV and CDR2 YYDKDF come from the germline V gene (reference sequence). The CDR3 is 16 residues long. The V gene end was trimmed by 0 bases and the J gene end by 0 bases; junction bases not matched to a gene: 2. The data are from a study of cytomegalovirus exposure and HLA in healthy donors. Every donor was a healthy person donating bone marrow. Study-wide points: Reportedly, HLA-A and HLA-B alleles of most subjects were accurately predicted from TCR beta. The majority of CMV-associated TCR beta chains were reported as apparently HLA-restricted in a later analysis. A cluster of highly shared sequence variants was likely a sequencing artifact.

The PCR had 60 Vbeta and 13 Jbeta primers. Here immunoSEQ multiplex PCR was the method, and the copy in TCRdb shows in-frame clones only, minus some. This sample contains about 62,000 clones. The source material was PBMCs. This sequence was found in a man aged 25 to 40 in good health and CMV-seropositive. The chain links TRBV15 to TRBJ1-1, with 9 bases that match TRBD1. CDR3 protein: CATSREGTGMNTEAFF. The CDR3 DNA reads as TGTGCCACCAGCAGAGAAGGGACAGGGATGAACACTGAAGCTTTCTTT.